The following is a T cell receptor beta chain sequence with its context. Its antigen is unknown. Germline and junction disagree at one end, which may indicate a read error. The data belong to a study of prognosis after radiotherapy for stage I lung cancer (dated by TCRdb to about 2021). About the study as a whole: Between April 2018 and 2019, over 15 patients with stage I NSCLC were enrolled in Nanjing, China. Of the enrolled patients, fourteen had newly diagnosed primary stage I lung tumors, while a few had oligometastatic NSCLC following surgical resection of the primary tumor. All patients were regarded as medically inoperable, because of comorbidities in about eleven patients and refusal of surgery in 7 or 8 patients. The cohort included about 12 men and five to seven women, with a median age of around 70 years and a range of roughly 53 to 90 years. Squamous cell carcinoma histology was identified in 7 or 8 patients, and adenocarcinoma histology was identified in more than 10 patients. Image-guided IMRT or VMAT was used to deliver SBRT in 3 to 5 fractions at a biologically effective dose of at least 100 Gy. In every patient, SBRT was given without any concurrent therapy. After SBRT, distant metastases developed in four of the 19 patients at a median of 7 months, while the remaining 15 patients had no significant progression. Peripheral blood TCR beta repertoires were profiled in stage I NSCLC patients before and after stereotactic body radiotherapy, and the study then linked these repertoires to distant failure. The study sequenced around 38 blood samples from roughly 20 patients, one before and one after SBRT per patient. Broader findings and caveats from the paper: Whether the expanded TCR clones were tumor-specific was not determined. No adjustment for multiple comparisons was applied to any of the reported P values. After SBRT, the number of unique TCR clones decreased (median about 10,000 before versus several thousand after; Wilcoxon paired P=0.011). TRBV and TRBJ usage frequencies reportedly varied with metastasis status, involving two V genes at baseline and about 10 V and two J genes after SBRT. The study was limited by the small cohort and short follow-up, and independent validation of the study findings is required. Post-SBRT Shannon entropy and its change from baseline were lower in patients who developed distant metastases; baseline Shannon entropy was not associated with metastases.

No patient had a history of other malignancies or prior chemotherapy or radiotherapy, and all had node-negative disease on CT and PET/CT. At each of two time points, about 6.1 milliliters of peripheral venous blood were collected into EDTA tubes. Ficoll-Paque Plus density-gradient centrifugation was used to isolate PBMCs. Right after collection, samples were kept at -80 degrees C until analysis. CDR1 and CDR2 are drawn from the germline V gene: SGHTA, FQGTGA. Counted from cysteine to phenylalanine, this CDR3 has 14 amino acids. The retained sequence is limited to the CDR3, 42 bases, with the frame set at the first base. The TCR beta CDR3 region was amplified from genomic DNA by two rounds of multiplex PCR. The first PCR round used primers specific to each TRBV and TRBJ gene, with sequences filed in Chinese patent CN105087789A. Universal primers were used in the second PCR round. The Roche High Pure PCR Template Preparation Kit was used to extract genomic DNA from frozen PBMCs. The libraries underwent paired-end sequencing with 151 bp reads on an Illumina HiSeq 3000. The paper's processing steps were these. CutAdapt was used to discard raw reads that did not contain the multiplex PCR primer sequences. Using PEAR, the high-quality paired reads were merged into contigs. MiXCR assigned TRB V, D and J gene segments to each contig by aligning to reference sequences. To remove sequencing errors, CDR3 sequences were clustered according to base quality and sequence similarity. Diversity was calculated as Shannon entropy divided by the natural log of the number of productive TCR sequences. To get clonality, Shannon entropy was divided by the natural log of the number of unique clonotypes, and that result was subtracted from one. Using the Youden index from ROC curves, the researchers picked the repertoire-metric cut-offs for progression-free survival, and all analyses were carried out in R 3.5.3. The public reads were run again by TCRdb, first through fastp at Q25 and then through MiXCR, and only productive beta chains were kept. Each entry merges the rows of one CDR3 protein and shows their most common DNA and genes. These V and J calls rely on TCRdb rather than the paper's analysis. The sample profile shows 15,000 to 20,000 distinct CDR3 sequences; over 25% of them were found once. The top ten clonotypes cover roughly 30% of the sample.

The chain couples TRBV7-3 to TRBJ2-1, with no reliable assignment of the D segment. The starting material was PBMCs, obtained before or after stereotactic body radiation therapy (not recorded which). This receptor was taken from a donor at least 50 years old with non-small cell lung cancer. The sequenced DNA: TGTGCCAGCATCTTAGCCCTAGGCTGCAATGAGCAGTTCTTC. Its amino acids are CASILALGCNEQFF.